This T cell receptor (beta chain) was retrieved from a study of blood T cell repertoires in COVID-19 (dated by TCRdb to 2018 to 2020). Background for the entire study: Collaborator samples came from the United States, Italy and Spain and covered acute and convalescent phases of COVID-19. The material from the prospective study consisted of cDNA or gDNA derived from T cells, B-cell-depleted T cells, or PBMCs. The dataset comprised deeply sampled blood TCRbeta repertoires from subjects exposed to, actively infected with, or recovered from COVID-19. A freely available public database, intended as a resource for researchers studying the immune response to SARS-CoV-2, is where the repertoires were released. The sample metadata nearly always contained a de-identified subject ID, COVID-19 status, age in years and sex. Samples came from the ongoing ImmuneRACE study (first 160 participants) plus 1,254 subjects from 6 global collaborators. HLA class I and class II types, where available, came from metadata supplied by the sample provider rather than from assay-based typing.

The CDR3 sequence holds 16 residues, the cysteine and phenylalanine included. Only the CDR3 DNA stays, 48 bases, in frame from base 1. At the junction V is shortened by 3 bases and J by 4 bases; bases outside the gene matches: 5. The germline V gene provides CDR1 SGHRS and CDR2 YFSETQ. The paper's findings and limits, for the study overall: How much clinical and demographic metadata was included differed by source and by participant, and the metadata was provided uncurated.

Remarks on this clone: Its specific antigen is unknown. There are no base qualities to consult, and no much larger clone falls within one base.

Whole blood was collected in K2EDTA tubes by collaborating institutions according to the institutions' own protocols. Collaborator samples were shipped for TCRbeta analysis as frozen whole blood, isolated PBMCs, or DNA extracted from either sample type. TCRbeta CDR3 regions were amplified from genomic DNA using the immunoSEQ Assay, a bias-controlled multiplex PCR. The published analysis was carried out like this. The number of nucleated cells in each sample was estimated by amplification of reference gene primers within the assay. Sequence reads were collapsed and filtered to measure the absolute abundance of every unique TCRbeta CDR3 rearrangement. For each sample, productive Simpson clonality was calculated as the square root of Simpson's diversity index across productive rearrangements. The immuneACCESS repertoire file appears here via TCRdb, limited to in-frame rearrangements. These files lack a portion of the clones; in checked studies, under half of the deficit traces to unresolved V genes, and the cause of the others is not known. D and trimming come from the DNA, and the V and J calls and clone size come from that table. This sample gives about 61,000 clones in total; about 77% of them show up just once. Roughly 21% of the sample comes from the top ten.

This chain is built from TRBV5-1 and TRBJ1-5, and TRBD1 matches 12 of the central bases. Sequenced material: peripheral blood. This TCR came from a man at least 80 years old with active or convalescent COVID-19. The DNA sequence is TGCGCCAGCAGCTCTGGGACAGGGGGCTGGAATCAGCCCCAGCATTTT. Its protein is CASSSGTGGWNQPQHF.